This TCR beta chain originates from a study of blood T cell repertoires in COVID-19. The assay was immunoSEQ multiplex PCR, and TCRdb's table has in-frame clones only and misses some. The sample shows some 80,000 clones, 88% of them seen only once. The receptor was isolated from a human donor in a cohort sampled during active COVID-19. Sample: peripheral blood.

The CDR3, as DNA: TGTGCCAGCAGTGGCTCAGGGGGTATAACCGGGGAGCTGTTTTTT. This encodes CASSGSGGITGELFF. The chain has TRBV2 and TRBJ2-2; TRBD1 agrees at 7 bases. CDR1 is SNHLY and CDR2 is FYNNEI in the germline V gene. V shed 4 bases and J 5 bases; nucleotides not matched to a gene: 7. This CDR3 spans 15 amino acids.